The present T cell receptor (beta chain) was sequenced within a study of OX40 agonist ivuxolimab in advanced cancers. Study-level background: Six ivuxolimab dose levels, 0.01 to 10 mg/kg, were given intravenously every 2 weeks. The mean age was around 56 years, ranging from about 20 to 90, with 65% to 90% of participants male. Notes on the study in general: The average count of expanded clones was higher among CD8+ T cells than among CD4+.

TCRdb's copy holds only in-frame clones and misses some; the assay was immunoSEQ multiplex PCR. The data contain 120,000 or so clones, roughly nine tenths of them singletons. Autoimmune disease history or systemic immunosuppression barred patients. With V trimmed by 5 bases and J by 0 bases, 3 bases remained unmatched. Germline CDR1 SGHTA, CDR2 FQGNSA. The CDR3 extends over 15 amino acids. A remark on this clone: The antigen is unknown.

This TCR came from an adult with an advanced solid tumor such as melanoma, head and neck, liver or kidney cancer. The source material was CD4+ or CD8+ T cells sorted from blood, sampled in a trial of the OX40 agonist ivuxolimab. The V and J genes are TRBV7-2 and TRBJ2-1, with 8 bases identical to TRBD1. In nucleotides, the CDR3 is TGTGCCAGCAGCCGACAGGGGAGCTCCTACAATGAGCAGTTCTTC. It specifies CASSRQGSSYNEQFF. The entire variable domain, with the rest obtained from reference TRBV7-2 and TRBJ2-1, is as follows: GAGVSQSPSNKVTEKGKDVELRCDPISGHTALYWYRQSLGQGLEFLIYFQGNSAPDKSGLPSDRFSAERTGGSVSTLTIQRTQQEDSAVYLCASSRQGSSYNEQFFGPGTRLTVL.